The next 11 T cell receptor beta chains were all read from a single sample in a study of OX40 agonist ivuxolimab in advanced cancers. The method was immunoSEQ multiplex PCR; TCRdb's version includes in-frame clones alone and lacks a portion of them. The data show some 54,000 clones, 75% to 90% seen once. The sample in question was CD4+ or CD8+ T cells sorted from blood, obtained in a trial of the OX40 agonist ivuxolimab. These receptor sequences come from an adult with an advanced solid tumor such as melanoma, head and neck, liver or kidney cancer.

The CDR3 here is CASSEYKGSTGELFF. CDR3 bases: TGTGCCAGCAGTGAATATAAAGGGAGCACCGGGGAGCTGTTTTTT. This chain connects TRBV25-1 to TRBJ2-2, with a tentative D call TRBD2 (5 bases). The CDR3 covers 15 residues. Trimming shortened V by 0 bases and J by 4 bases, and 9 bases separated the two germline ends. The germline V gene has CDR1 MGHDK and CDR2 SYGVNS.

This sequence joins TRBV5-4 and TRBJ1-2; unclear D gene. Germline V gene sequence: CDR1 SGHNT, CDR2 YYREEE (reference sequence). The CDR3 loop spans 11 amino acids. The germline V and J ends were trimmed by 2 bases and 8 bases, with 7 bases remaining between them. The CDR3, as DNA: TGTGCCAGCAGCTTCTCTGACGGCTACACCTTC. It is translated as CASSFSDGYTF.

The table lists this clone with a count of one. This chain uses TRBV30 with TRBJ1-2; no firm D call. Germline loops: CDR1 GTSNPN, CDR2 SVGIG (reference sequence). V lost 4 bases and J 3 bases, leaving 18 bases between the germline ends. The CDR3 spans 15 residues. CDR3 amino acids: CAWKAFGSLDYGYTF. The DNA of the CDR3 is TGTGCCTGGAAAGCCTTCGGCAGCCTTGACTATGGCTACACCTTC.

The chain combines TRBV4-2 with TRBJ2-2, with D possibly TRBD1 on 5 matching bases. Between the trimmed V and J ends, which lost 4 bases and 7 bases, there was a span of 10 bases. Germline V gives CDR1 LGHNA, CDR2 YNFKEQ. The CDR3 is 13 amino acids. For the CDR3, the DNA is TGTGCCAGCAGCCTAGCCAGGGACGGGGAGCTGTTTTTT. Its translation: CASSLARDGELFF.

V gene TRBV12-5 combines with J gene TRBJ2-5; maybe TRBD2 (6 bases). The CDR3 spans 15 residues. CDR1 and CDR2 (germline): LGHNT, FRNRAP. V lost 3 bases to trimming and J lost 4 bases, with 15 bases between them. CDR3 amino acids: CASGLGRGTGETQYF. DNA of the CDR3: TGTGCTAGTGGTTTAGGACGGGGGACCGGAGAGACCCAGTACTTC.

This clone was seen a handful of times. The chain links TRBV6-1 to TRBJ2-3, with 15 bases aligning to TRBD2. The germline V gene has CDR1 MNHNS and CDR2 SASEGT. The CDR3 sequence is 15 residues long. J gave up 4 bases and V 4 bases, and 0 bases lay outside the gene matches. CDR3 region: CASSGTSGGADTQYF. Here the CDR3 DNA reads TGTGCCAGCAGTGGGACTAGCGGGGGGGCAGATACGCAGTATTTT.

This clone was detected only once. The chain recombines TRBV2 with TRBJ2-1; D tentatively reads TRBD1 or TRBD2 (6 bases each). Germline CDR1 is SNHLY and CDR2 is FYNNEI. V lost 0 bases and J lost 0, with 12 bases in between. This CDR3 is 17 amino acids long. The CDR3 here is CASSEALGGPSYNEQFF. The CDR3 coding sequence is TGTGCCAGCAGTGAAGCGCTTGGGGGGCCCTCCTACAATGAGCAGTTCTTC.

The rearrangement joins TRBV5-1 to TRBJ2-7; 11 bases fit TRBD1. Germline V CDR1 and CDR2: SGHRS, YFSETQ. Unmatched junction bases numbered 5, after V lost 4 bases and J lost 5 bases. The CDR3 consists of 14 residues. The DNA for the CDR3 is TGCGCCAGCAGCCCTGGACAGGGGGCGGACGAGCAGTACTTC. This encodes CASSPGQGADEQYF.

The chain is built from TRBV27 and TRBJ2-1, with 8 bases fitting TRBD1. The length of the CDR3 is 13 residues. J lost 8 bases, V lost 3 bases, and 3 bases had no gene match. Per germline, CDR1 MNHEY and CDR2 SMNVEV (reference sequence). The CDR3 loop reads CASSLDRVHEQFF. The DNA for the CDR3 is TGTGCCAGCAGTTTGGACAGGGTTCATGAGCAGTTCTTC.

V and J are TRBV15 and TRBJ1-2, with D possibly being TRBD1 (6 bases). The CDR3 extends over 15 amino acids. Germline V gene lookup returns CDR1 LNHNV and CDR2 YYDKDF (reference sequence). Trimming cost V 0 bases and J 1 base, with 9 bases left between them. CDR3 DNA sequence: TGTGCCACCAGCAGAGATGGGGACATTAACTATGGCTACACCTTC. Its translation is CATSRDGDINYGYTF.

With respect to this clone: The sample has other DNA sequences that encode this CDR3 too. The chain employs TRBV29-1 and TRBJ2-7; D remains unclear. The CDR3 length is 11 residues. With 4 bases removed from V and 3 bases from J, the gap between germline ends came to 7 bases. Germline-derived CDR1 and CDR2 are SQVTM and ANQGSEA. CDR3 region: CSVGGGYEQYF. DNA for the CDR3: TGCAGCGTTGGGGGTGGCTACGAGCAGTACTTC.